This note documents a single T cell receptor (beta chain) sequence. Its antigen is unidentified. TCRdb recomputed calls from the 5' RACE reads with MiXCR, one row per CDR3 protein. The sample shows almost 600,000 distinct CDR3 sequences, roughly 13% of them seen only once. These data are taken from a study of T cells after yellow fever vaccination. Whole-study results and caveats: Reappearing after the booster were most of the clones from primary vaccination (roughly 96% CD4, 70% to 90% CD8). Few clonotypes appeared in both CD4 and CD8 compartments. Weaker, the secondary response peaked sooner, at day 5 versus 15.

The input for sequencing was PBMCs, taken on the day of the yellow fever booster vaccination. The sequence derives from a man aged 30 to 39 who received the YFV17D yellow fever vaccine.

The CDR3 reads CATSELSGREQYF. CDR3 DNA: TGTGCCACCAGTGAACTAAGCGGGCGCGAGCAGTACTTC. The J gene is TRBJ2-7, the V gene TRBV24-1; D may be TRBD2 (6 bases). The CDR3 loop spans 13 amino acids. V shed 4 bases and J shed 6 bases, with 12 bases lying between them. The germline V gene encodes CDR1 KGHDR and CDR2 SFDVKD.